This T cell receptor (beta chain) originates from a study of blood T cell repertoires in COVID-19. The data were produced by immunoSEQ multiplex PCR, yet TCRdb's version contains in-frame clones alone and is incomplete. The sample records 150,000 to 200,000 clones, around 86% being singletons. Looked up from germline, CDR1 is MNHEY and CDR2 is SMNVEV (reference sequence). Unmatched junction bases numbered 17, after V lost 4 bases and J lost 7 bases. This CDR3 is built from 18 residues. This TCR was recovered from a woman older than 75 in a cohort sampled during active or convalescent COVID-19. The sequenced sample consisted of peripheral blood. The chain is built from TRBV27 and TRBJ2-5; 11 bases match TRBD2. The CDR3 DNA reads TGTGCCAGCAGTTCCCCTCCGGGGCTAGCGGGGGGCCTCGGGACCCAGTACTTC. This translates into CASSSPPGLAGGLGTQYF.